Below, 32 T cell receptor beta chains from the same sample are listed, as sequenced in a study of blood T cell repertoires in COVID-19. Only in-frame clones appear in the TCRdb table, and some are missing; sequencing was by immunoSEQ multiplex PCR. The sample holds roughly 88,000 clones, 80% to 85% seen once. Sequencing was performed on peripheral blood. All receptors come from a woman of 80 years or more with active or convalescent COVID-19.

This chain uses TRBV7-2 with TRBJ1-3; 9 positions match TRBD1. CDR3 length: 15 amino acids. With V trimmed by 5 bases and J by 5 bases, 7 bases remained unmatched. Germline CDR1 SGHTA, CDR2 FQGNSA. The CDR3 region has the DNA TGTGCCAGCAGCACCCGACAGGGGGACAGAAACACCATATATTTT. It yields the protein CASSTRQGDRNTIYF.

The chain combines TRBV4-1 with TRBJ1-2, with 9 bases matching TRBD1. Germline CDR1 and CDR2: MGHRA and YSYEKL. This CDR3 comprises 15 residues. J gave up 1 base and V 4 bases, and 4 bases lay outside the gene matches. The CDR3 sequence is CASSLRDRDNYGYTF. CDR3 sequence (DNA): TGCGCCAGCAGCCTACGGGACAGGGATAACTATGGCTACACCTTC.

CDR3 nucleotides: TGTGCCAGCAGCCTGCTAGCGGGAGCGACCGGGGAGCTGTTTTTT. It is translated as CASSLLAGATGELFF. The genes are TRBV11-3 and TRBJ2-2; the match to TRBD2 covers 10 bases. V shed 5 bases and J 5 bases; nucleotides not matched to a gene: 5. The CDR3 spans 15 residues. In germline, CDR1 is SGHNT, CDR2 YENEEA.

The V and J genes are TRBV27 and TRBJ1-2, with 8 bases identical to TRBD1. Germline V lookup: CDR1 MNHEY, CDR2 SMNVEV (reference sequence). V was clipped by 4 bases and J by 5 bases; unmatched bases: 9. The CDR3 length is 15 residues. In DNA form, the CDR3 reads TGTGCCAGCAGTTCGTCTTACCAGGGGGCTTATGGCTACACCTTC. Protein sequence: CASSSSYQGAYGYTF.

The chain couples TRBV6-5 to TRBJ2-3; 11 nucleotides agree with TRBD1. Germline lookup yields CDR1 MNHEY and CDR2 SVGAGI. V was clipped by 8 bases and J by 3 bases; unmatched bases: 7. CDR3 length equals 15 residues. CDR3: CASGPGQGGTDTQYF. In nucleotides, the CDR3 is TGTGCCAGCGGACCGGGACAGGGGGGAACAGATACGCAGTATTTT.

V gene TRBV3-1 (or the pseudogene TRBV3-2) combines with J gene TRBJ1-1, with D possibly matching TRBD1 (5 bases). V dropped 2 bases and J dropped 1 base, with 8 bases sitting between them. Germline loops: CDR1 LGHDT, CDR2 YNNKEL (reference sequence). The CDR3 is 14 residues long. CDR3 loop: CASSQLQGNTEAFF. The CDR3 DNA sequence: TGTGCCAGCAGCCAACTCCAGGGGAACACTGAAGCTTTCTTT.

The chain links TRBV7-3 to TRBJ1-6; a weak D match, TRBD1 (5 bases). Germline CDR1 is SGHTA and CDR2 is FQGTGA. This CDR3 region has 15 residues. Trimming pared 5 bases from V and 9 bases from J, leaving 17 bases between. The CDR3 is CASSQSGGSVSPLHF. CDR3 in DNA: TGTGCCAGCAGCCAATCGGGGGGGTCGGTTTCACCCCTCCACTTT.

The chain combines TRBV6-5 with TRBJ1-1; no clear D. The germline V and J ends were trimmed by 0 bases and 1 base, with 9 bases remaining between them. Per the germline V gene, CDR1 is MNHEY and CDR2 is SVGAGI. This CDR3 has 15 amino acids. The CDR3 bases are TGTGCCAGCAGTTACTCATTCTATGAGAACACTGAAGCTTTCTTT. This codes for CASSYSFYENTEAFF.

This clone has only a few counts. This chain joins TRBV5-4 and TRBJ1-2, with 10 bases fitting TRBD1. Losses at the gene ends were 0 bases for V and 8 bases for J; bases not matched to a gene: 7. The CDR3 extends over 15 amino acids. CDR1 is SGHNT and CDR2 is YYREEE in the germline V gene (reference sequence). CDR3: CASSLGTGTGAGYTF. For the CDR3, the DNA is TGTGCCAGCAGCTTGGGCACCGGGACAGGGGCCGGCTACACCTTC.

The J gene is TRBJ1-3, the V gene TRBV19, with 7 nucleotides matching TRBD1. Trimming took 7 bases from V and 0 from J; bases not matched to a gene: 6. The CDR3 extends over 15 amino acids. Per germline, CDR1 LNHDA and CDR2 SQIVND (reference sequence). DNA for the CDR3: TGTGCCAGTACTACAGGGGCCTACTCTGGAAACACCATATATTTT. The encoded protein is CASTTGAYSGNTIYF.

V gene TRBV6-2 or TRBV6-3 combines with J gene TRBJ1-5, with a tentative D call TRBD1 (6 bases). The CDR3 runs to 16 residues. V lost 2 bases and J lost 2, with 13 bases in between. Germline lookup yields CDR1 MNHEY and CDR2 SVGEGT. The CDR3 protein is CASSYPLKGGNQPQHF. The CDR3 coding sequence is TGTGCCAGCAGTTACCCACTCAAGGGGGGCAATCAGCCCCAGCATTTT.

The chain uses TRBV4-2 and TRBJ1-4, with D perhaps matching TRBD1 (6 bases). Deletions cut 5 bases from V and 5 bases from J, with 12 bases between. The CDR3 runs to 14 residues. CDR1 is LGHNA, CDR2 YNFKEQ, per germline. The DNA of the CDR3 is TGTGCCAGCAGCGAGAGGGGGATAAATGAAAAACTGTTTTTT. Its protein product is CASSERGINEKLFF.

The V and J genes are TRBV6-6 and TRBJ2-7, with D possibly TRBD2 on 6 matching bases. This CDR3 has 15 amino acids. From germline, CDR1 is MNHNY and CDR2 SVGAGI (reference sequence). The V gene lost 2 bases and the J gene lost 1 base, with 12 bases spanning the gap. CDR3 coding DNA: TGTGCCAGCAGTTACAAGCCGGGACTGTCCTACGAGCAGTACTTC. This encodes CASSYKPGLSYEQYF.

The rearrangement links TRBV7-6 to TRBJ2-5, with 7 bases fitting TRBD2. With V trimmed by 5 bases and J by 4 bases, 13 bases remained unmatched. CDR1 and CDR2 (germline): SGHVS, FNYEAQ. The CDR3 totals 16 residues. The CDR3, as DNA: TGTGCCAGCAGCCCCGGGGTAGGGGAGGGCCCAGAGACCCAGTACTTC. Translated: CASSPGVGEGPETQYF.

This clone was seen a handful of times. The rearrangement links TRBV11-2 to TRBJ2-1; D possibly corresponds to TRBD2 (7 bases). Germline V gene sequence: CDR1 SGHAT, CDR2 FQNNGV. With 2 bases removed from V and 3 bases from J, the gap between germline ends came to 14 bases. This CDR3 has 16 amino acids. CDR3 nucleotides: TGTGCCAGCAGCTTAAGAGGGGGGGCAGTCTACAATGAGCAGTTCTTC. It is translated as CASSLRGGAVYNEQFF.

CDR3 DNA sequence: TGTGCCAGCAGTACCGGGACAGGGACCGGGGGCTACACCTTC. Protein product: CASSTGTGTGGYTF. The V and J genes are TRBV2 and TRBJ1-2; TRBD1 agrees at 9 bases. CDR1 and CDR2 from the germline V gene are SNHLY and FYNNEI. This CDR3 spans 14 amino acids. Unmatched junction bases numbered 9, after V lost 5 bases and J lost 8 bases.

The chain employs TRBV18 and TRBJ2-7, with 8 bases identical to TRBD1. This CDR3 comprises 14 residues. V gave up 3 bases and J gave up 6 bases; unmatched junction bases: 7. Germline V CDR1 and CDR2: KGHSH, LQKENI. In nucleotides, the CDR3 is TGTGCCAGCTCACCCCCGGGACAGGCGAGCGAGCAGTACTTC. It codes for CASSPPGQASEQYF.

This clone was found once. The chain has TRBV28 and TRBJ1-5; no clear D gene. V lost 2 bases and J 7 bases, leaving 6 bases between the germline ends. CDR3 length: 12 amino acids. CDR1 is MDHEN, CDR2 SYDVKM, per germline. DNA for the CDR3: TGTGCCAGCAGTTTACCCCGGCAGCCCCAGCATTTT. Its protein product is CASSLPRQPQHF.

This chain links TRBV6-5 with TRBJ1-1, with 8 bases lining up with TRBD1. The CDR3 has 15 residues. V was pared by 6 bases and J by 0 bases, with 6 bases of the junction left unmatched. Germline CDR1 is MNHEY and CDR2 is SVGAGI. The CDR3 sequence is CASRHRGDMNTEAFF. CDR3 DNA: TGTGCCAGCAGACACAGGGGGGATATGAACACTGAAGCTTTCTTT.

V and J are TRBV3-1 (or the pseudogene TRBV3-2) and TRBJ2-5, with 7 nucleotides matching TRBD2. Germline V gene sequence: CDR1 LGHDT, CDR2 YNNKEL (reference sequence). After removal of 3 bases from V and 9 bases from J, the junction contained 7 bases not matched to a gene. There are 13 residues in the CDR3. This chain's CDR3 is CASSQKGRGSQYF. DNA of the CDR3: TGTGCCAGCAGCCAGAAGGGGCGGGGGTCCCAGTACTTC.

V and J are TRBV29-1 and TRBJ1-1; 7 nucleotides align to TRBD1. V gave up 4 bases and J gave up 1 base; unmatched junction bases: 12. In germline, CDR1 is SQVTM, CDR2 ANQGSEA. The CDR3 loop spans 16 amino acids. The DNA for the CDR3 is TGCAGCGTTGTCACGGGACAGTTTAAAAGGAACACTGAAGCTTTCTTT. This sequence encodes CSVVTGQFKRNTEAFF.

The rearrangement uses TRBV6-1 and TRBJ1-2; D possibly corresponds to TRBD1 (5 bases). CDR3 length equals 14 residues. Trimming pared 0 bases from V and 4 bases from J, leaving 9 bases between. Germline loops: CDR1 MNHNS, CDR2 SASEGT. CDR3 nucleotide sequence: TGTGCCAGCAGTGAAGCAGGGGAGGCCTATGGCTACACCTTC. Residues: CASSEAGEAYGYTF.

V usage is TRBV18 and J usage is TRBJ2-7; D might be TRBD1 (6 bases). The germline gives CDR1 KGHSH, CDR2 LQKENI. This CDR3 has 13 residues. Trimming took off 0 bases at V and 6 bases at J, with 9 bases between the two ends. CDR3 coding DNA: TGTGCCAGCTCACCACCCCAGGGGATCGAGCAGTACTTC. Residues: CASSPPQGIEQYF.

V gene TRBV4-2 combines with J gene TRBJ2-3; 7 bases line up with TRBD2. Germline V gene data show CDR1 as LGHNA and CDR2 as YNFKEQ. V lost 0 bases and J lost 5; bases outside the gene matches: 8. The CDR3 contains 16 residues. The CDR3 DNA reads TGTGCCAGCAGCCAAGAAGCGGTGGCGGGAGAAGATACGCAGTATTTT. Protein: CASSQEAVAGEDTQYF.

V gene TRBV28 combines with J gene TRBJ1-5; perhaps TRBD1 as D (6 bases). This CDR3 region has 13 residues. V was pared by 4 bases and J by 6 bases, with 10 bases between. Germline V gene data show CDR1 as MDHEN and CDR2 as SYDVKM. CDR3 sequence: CASSSGGSQPQHF. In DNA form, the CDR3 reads TGTGCCAGCAGTTCGGGGGGCAGTCAGCCCCAGCATTTT.

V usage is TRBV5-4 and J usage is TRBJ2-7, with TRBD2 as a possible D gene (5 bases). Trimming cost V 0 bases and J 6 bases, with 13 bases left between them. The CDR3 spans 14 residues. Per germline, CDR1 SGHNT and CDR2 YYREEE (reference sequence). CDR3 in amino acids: CASSLGLTGSEQYF. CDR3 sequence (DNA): TGTGCCAGCAGCTTGGGCCTAACGGGATCCGAGCAGTACTTC.

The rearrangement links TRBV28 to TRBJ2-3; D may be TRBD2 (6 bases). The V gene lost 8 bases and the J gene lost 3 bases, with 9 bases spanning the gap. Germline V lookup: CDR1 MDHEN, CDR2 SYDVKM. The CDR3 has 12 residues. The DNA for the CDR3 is TGTGCCAGCGTGAGCGGGACAGATACGCAGTATTTT. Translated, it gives CASVSGTDTQYF.

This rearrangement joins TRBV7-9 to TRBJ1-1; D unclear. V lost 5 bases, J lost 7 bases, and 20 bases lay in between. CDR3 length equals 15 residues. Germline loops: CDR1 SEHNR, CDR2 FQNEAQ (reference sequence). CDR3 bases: TGTGCCAGCAGCCGAACCGCGGCGCAACGGCTTGAAGCTTTCTTT. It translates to CASSRTAAQRLEAFF.

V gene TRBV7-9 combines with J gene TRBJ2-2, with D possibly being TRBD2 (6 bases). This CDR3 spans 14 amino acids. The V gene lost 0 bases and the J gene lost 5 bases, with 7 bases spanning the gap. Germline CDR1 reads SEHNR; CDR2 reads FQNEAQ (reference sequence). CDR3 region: CASSLAGGTGELFF. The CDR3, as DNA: TGTGCCAGCAGCTTAGCGGGAGGTACCGGGGAGCTGTTTTTT.

Written as DNA, the CDR3 is TGCGCCAGCAGCCCGACGGGATGGACTGAAGCTTTCTTT. Protein product: CASSPTGWTEAFF. The rearrangement links TRBV4-1 to TRBJ1-1; D is ambiguous. Germline values: CDR1 MGHRA, CDR2 YSYEKL. The length of the CDR3 is 13 residues. The V end was cut by 4 bases, the J end by 5 bases, with 11 bases between.

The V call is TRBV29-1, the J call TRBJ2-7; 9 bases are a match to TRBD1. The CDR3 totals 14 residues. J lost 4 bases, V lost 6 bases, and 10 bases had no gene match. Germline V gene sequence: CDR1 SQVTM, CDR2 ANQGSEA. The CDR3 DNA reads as TGCAGCGTAACCGCCGGGACAGGGAGATACGAGCAGTACTTC. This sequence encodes CSVTAGTGRYEQYF.

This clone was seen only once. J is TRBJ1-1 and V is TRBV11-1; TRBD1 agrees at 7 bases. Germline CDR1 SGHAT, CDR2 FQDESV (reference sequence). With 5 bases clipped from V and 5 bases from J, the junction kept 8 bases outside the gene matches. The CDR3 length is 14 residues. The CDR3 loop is CASSRDRVRTEAFF. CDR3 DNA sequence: TGTGCCAGCAGCCGAGACAGGGTAAGGACTGAAGCTTTCTTT.